This passage covers 5 T cell receptor beta chains from one sample sequenced in a study of OX40 agonist ivuxolimab in advanced cancers. Assay: immunoSEQ multiplex PCR; the TCRdb copy retains only in-frame clones and omits some. Among over 20,000 clones listed, around 85% were seen once. The sequences come from CD4+ or CD8+ T cells sorted from blood, collected in a trial of the OX40 agonist ivuxolimab. The receptors originated from an adult with an advanced solid tumor such as melanoma, head and neck, liver or kidney cancer.

The chain carries TRBV7-9 and TRBJ2-1, with D possibly TRBD2 on 6 matching bases. V was pared by 4 bases and J by 8 bases, with 9 bases between. Germline V gene lookup returns CDR1 SEHNR and CDR2 FQNEAQ (reference sequence). The CDR3 totals 12 residues. CDR3 sequence reads: CASSWGGDEQFF. The CDR3 bases are TGTGCCAGCAGCTGGGGAGGTGATGAGCAGTTCTTC.

This clone was recorded many times. This chain uses TRBV4-3 with TRBJ2-7; D gene ambiguous. The CDR3 has 13 amino acids. Germline V gene sequence: CDR1 LGHNA, CDR2 YSLEER. Trimming took 1 base from V and 7 from J, leaving 11 bases between them. The CDR3 sequence: CASSQGTIGEQYF. In DNA, the CDR3 is TGCGCCAGCAGCCAAGGAACTATCGGGGAGCAGTACTTC.

The chain employs TRBV4-3 and TRBJ2-5, with D tentatively TRBD2 (6 bases). The DNA end is more similar to TRBJ2-7, so the J call may be wrong. This CDR3 is built from 16 residues. Germline CDR1 reads LGHNA; CDR2 reads YSLEER. The CDR3 region has the DNA TGCGCCAGCAGCCAAGATGCGGGAACCCCCAGCTACGAGCAGTACTTC. Translation gives CASSQDAGTPSYEQYF.

The chain is built from TRBV7-4 and TRBJ1-2; D might be TRBD1 (5 bases). There are 16 residues in the CDR3. V lost 3 bases to trimming and J lost 6 bases, with 20 bases between them. Looked up from germline, CDR1 is SGHVT and CDR2 is SQSDAQ. The CDR3 DNA follows: TGTGCCAGCAGCTTGGGGTTGGGGACTGGGCTCGATGGCTACACCTTC. Its protein product is CASSLGLGTGLDGYTF.

The J gene is TRBJ2-7, the V gene TRBV27, with 7 positions matching TRBD1. The V and J ends lost 5 bases and 9 bases, in that order; junction bases with no gene match: 13. The CDR3 is 14 residues long. Germline values: CDR1 MNHEY, CDR2 SMNVEV (reference sequence). CDR3 nucleotide sequence: TGTGCCAGCAGTAGCCCGGGACAGCCGAGAGGGCAGTACTTC. Translation gives CASSSPGQPRGQYF.